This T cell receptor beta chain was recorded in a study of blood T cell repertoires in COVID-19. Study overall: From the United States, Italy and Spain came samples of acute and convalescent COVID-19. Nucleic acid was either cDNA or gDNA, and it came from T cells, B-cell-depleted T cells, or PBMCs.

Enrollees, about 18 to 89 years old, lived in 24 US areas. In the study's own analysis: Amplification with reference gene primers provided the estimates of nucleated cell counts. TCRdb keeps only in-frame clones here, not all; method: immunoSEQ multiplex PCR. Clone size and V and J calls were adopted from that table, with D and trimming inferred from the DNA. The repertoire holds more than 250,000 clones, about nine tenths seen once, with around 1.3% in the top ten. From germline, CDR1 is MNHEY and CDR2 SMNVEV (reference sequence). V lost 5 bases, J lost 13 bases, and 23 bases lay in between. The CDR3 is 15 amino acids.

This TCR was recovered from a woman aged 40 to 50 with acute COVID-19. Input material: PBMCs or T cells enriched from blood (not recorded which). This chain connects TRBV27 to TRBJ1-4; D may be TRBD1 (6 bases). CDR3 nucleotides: TGTGCCAGCAGTCGAACAGGGCCTCTACCCGGGCGACTGTTTTTT. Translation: CASSRTGPLPGRLFF.